This TCR beta chain was sequenced during a study of cytomegalovirus exposure and HLA in healthy donors. V lost 6 bases to trimming and J lost 4 bases; unmatched junction nucleotides: 6. The germline CDR1 and CDR2 sequences are MNHEY and SMNVEV (reference sequence). The CDR3 consists of 13 residues. Whole-study findings and limits: Under in vitro conditions, three CMV-associated chains were confirmed as specific for CMV antigens.

60 Vbeta and 13 Jbeta primers were used in PCR. Clones were read by immunoSEQ multiplex PCR, and TCRdb kept only the in-frame ones, dropping some. Here the sample table reports 70,000 or so clones. As for this clone: Its target is not known.

This chain uses TRBV27 with TRBJ2-7, with 7 bases lining up with TRBD1. This receptor was taken from a female donor in good health and CMV-seropositive. The material sequenced was PBMCs. The CDR3 reads CASSDRVNYEQYF. The CDR3 DNA follows: TGTGCCAGCAGCGACAGGGTCAATTACGAGCAGTACTTC.